This T cell receptor beta chain appears in the sequencing data of a study of blood T cell repertoires in COVID-19. About the study: COVID-19 samples, acute and convalescent, were from the United States, Italy and Spain. PBMCs, B-cell-depleted T cells, or T cells were the source of the cDNA or gDNA that made up the material.

Source study methods: Nucleated cell number was recorded as an estimate derived from reference gene primer amplification. Profiling relied on immunoSEQ multiplex PCR, and the TCRdb table lists in-frame clones only, not all of them. Clone size and V and J calls were adopted from that table, with D and trimming inferred from the DNA. This sample carries 29,000 or so clones, 80% to 90% of them seen once, and the ten largest clones take about 9.4%. Losses at the gene ends were 7 bases for V and 8 bases for J; bases not matched to a gene: 13. The CDR3 has 14 amino acids. The V gene's germline CDR1 is LNHDA and CDR2 SQIVND (reference sequence).

This TCR came from a man aged 60-69 years with acute or convalescent COVID-19. The chain employs TRBV19 and TRBJ1-2, with 7 bases identical to TRBD1. The sequencing sample was made of peripheral blood. The CDR3 nucleotides are TGTGCCAGTACCCTGACCGGACAGGCCGTGGGCTACACCTTC. This translates into CASTLTGQAVGYTF. Full variable domain (remainder filled in from reference TRBV19 and TRBJ1-2): DGGITQSPKYLFRKEGQNVTLSCEQNLNHDAMYWYRQDPGQGLRLIYYSQIVNDFQKGDIAEGYSVSREKKESFPLTVTSAQKNPTAFYLCASTLTGQAVGYTFGSGTRLTVV.